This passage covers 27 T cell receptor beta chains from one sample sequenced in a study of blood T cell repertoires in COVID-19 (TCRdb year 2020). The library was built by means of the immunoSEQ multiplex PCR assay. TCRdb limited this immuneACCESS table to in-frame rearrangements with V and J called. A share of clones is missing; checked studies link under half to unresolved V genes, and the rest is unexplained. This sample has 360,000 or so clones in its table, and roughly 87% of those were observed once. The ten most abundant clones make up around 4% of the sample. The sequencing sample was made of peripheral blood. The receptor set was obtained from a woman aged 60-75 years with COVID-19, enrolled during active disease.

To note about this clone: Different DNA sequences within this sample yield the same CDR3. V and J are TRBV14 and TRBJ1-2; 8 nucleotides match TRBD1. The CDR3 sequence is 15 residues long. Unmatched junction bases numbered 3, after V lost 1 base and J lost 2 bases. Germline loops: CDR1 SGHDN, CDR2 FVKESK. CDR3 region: CASSQAGTGNYGYTF. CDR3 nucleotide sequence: TGTGCCAGCAGCCAAGCCGGGACAGGCAACTATGGCTACACCTTC.

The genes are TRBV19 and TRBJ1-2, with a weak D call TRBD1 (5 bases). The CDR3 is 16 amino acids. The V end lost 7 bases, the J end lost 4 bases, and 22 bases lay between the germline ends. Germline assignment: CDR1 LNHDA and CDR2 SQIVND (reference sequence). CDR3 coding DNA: TGTGCCAGTACCCTATACGGAGGGGATGGTATCTATGGCTACACCTTC. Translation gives CASTLYGGDGIYGYTF.

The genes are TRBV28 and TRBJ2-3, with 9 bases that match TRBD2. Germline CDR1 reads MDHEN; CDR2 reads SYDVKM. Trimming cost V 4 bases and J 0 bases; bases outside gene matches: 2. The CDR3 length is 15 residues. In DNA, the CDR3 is TGTGCCAGCAGTTCTAGCGGGGCGAGCACAGATACGCAGTATTTT. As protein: CASSSSGASTDTQYF. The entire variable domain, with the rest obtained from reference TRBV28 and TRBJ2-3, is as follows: DVKVTQSSRYLVKRTGEKVFLECVQDMDHENMFWYRQDPGLGLRLIYFSYDVKMKEKGDIPEGYSVSREKKERFSLILESASTNQTSMYLCASSSSGASTDTQYFGPGTRLTVL.

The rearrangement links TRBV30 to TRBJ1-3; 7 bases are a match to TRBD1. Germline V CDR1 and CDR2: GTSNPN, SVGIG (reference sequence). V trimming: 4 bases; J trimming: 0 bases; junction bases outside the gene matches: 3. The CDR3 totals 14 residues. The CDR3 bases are TGTGCCTGGACAGGGGGGAACTCTGGAAACACCATATATTTT. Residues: CAWTGGNSGNTIYF.

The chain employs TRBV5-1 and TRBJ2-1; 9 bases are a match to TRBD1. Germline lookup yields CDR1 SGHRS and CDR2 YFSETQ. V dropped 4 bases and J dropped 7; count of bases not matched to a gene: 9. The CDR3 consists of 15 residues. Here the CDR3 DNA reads TGCGCCAGCAGCACGAACCGGGACAGGGTGAATGAGCAGTTCTTC. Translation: CASSTNRDRVNEQFF.

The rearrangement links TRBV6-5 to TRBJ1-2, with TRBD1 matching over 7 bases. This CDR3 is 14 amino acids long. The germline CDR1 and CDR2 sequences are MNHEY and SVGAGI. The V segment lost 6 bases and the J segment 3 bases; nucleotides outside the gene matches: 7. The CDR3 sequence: CASRRQGRDYGYTF. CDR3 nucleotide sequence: TGTGCCAGCAGACGACAGGGAAGGGACTATGGCTACACCTTC.

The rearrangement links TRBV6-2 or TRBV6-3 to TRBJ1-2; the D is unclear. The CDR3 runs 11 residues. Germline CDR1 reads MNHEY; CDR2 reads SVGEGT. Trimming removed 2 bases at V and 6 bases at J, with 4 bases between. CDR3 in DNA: TGTGCCAGCAGTTACCCTGATGGCTACACCTTC. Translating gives CASSYPDGYTF.

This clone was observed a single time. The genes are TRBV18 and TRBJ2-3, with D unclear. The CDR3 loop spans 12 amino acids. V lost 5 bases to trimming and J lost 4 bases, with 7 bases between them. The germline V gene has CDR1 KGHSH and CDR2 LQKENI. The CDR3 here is CASSLKPDTQYF. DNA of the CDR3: TGTGCCAGCTCATTGAAGCCAGATACGCAGTATTTT.

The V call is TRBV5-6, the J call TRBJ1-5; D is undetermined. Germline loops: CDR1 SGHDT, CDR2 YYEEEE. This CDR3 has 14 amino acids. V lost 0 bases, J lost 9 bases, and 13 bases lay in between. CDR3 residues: CASSLGGWLGPQHF. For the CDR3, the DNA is TGTGCCAGCAGCTTGGGAGGGTGGTTGGGGCCCCAGCATTTT.

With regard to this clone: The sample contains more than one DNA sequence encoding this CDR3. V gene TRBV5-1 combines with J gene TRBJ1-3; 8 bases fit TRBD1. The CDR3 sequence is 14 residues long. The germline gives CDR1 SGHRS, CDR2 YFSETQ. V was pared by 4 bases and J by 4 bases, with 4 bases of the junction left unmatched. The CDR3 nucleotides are TGCGCCAGCAGCCCTGGGACAGGAGGAAACACCATATATTTT. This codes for CASSPGTGGNTIYF.

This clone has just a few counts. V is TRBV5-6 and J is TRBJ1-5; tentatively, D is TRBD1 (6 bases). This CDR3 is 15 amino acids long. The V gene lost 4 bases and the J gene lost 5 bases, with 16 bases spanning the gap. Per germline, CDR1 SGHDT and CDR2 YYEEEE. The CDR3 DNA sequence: TGTGCCAGCAGCAGGTGGGGGGGGCGGGATCAGCCCCAGCATTTT. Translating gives CASSRWGGRDQPQHF.

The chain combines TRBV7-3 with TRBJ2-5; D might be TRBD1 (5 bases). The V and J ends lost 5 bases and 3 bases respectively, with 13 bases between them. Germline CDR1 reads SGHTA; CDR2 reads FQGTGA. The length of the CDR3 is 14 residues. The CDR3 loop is CASSPTGWKETQYF. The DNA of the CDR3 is TGTGCCAGCAGCCCAACAGGTTGGAAAGAGACCCAGTACTTC.

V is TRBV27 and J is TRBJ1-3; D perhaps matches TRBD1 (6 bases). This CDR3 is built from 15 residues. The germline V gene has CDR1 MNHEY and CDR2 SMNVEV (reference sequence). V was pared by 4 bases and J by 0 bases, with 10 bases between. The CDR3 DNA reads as TGTGCCAGCAGTTCTTCAGGGGCCTCTGGAAACACCATATATTTT. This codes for CASSSSGASGNTIYF.

CDR3 sequence reads: CAWDRQGALTEAFF. The DNA of the CDR3 is TGTGCCTGGGATAGACAGGGGGCGCTTACTGAAGCTTTCTTT. The chain uses TRBV30 and TRBJ1-1; 10 bases align to TRBD1. Trimming took 5 bases from V and 5 from J; bases not matched to a gene: 8. Germline lookup yields CDR1 GTSNPN and CDR2 SVGIG (reference sequence). This CDR3 region has 14 residues.

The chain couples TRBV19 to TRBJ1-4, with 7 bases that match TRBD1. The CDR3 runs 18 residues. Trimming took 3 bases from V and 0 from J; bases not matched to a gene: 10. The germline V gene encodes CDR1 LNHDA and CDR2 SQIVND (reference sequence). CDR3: CASSMGRGWSATNEKLFF. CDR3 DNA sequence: TGTGCCAGTAGTATGGGCAGGGGGTGGTCGGCAACTAATGAAAAACTGTTTTTT.

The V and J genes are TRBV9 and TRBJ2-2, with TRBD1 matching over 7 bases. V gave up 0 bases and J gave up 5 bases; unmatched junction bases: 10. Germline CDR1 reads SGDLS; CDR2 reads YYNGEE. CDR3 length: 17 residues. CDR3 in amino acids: CASSVASRQGETGELFF. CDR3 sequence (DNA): TGTGCCAGCAGCGTAGCTTCGAGGCAGGGGGAAACCGGGGAGCTGTTTTTT.

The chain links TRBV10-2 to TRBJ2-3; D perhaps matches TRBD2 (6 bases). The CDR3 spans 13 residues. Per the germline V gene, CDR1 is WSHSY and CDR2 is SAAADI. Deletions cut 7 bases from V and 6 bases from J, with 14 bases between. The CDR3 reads CASNSGARDTQYF. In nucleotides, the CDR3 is TGCGCCAGCAATAGCGGTGCACGGGATACGCAGTATTTT.

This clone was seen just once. The CDR3 is CASSSPSLANYGYTF. The DNA for the CDR3 is TGTGCCAGCAGTTCTCCGTCTCTAGCTAACTATGGCTACACCTTC. The chain joins TRBV28 to TRBJ1-2; D uncertain. CDR3 length: 15 residues. Per the germline V gene, CDR1 is MDHEN and CDR2 is SYDVKM. The V gene lost 4 bases and the J gene lost 0 bases, with 12 bases spanning the gap.

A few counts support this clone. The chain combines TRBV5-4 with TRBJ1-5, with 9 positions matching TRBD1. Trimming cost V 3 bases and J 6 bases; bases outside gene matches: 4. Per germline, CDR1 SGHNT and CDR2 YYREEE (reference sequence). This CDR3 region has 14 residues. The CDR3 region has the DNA TGTGCCAGCAGCTCACAGGGGGCTGGTCAGCCCCAGCATTTT. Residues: CASSSQGAGQPQHF.

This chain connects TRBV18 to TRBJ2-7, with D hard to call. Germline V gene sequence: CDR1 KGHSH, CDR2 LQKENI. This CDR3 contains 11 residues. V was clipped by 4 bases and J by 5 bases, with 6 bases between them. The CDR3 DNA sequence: TGTGCCAGCTCACGGCAAAACGAGCAGTACTTC. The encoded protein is CASSRQNEQYF. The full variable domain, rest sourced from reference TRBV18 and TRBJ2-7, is NAGVMQNPRHLVRRRGQEARLRCSPMKGHSHVYWYRQLPEEGLKFMVYLQKENIIDESGMPKERFSAEFPKEGPSILRIQQVVRGDSAAYFCASSRQNEQYFGPGTRLTVT.

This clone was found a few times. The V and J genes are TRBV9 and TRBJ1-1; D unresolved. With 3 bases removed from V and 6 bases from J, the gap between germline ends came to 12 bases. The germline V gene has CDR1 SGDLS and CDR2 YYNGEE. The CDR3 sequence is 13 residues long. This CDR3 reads CASSDDDTAEAFF. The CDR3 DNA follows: TGTGCCAGCAGCGACGATGACACGGCTGAAGCTTTCTTT.

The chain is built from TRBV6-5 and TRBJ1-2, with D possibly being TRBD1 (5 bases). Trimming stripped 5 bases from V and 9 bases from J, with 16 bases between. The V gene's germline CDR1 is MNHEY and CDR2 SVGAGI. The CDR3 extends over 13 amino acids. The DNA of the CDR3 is TGTGCCAGCAGTCTCTCCCGGCAGGGCCGCTACACCTTC. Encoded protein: CASSLSRQGRYTF.

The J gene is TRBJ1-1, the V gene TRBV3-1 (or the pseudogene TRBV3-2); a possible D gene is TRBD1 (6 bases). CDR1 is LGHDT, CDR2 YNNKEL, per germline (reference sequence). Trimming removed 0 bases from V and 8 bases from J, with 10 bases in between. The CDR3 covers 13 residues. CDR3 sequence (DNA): TGTGCCAGCAGCCAAGAGCGGACAGCCGAAGCTTTCTTT. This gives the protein CASSQERTAEAFF.

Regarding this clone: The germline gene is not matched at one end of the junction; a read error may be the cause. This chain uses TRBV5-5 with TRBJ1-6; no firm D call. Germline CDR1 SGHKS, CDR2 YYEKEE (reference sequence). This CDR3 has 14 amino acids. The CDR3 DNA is TGTGCCAGCAGCTTCCTCTATAATAACTCACCCCTCCACTTT. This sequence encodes CASSFLYNNSPLHF.

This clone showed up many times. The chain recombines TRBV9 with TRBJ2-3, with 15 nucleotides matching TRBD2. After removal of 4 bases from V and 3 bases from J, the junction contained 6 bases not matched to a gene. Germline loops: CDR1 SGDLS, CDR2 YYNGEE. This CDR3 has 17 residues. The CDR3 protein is CASSWTSGGAVTDTQYF. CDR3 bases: TGTGCCAGCAGCTGGACTAGCGGGGGGGCCGTGACAGATACGCAGTATTTT.

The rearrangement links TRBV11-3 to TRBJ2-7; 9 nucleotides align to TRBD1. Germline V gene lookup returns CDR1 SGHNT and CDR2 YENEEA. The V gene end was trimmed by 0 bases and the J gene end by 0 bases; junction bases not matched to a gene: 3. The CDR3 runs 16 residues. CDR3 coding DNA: TGTGCCAGCAGCTTAGAGAAGGGACAGGGCTCCTACGAGCAGTACTTC. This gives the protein CASSLEKGQGSYEQYF.

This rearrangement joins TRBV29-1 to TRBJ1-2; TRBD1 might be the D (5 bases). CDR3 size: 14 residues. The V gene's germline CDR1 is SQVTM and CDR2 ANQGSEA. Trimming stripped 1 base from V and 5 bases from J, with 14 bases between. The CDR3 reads CSVEASGNGYGYTF. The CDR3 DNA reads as TGCAGCGTTGAAGCTTCAGGGAATGGTTATGGCTACACCTTC.